The TCR beta chain under discussion was sequenced for a study of blood T cells in healthy people across ages. Study conclusions and caveats: Higher diversity and more naive CD4+ cells were features of long-lived donors, compared to aged donors. Considered underestimates were the diversity estimates obtained from one million T cells.

On this clonotype: Antigen unknown.

PCR was performed a second time for about 7 to 11 cycles using a sample-barcoded 5' primer and a J-beta primer mix. One entry per CDR3 protein, called by TCRdb with MiXCR from the 5' RACE reads. Here the sample spans roughly 640,000 distinct CDR3 sequences, less than 35% being singletons. Donors were healthy Caucasian individuals from Russia aged roughly 6 to 90. This sequence was found in a woman of 80 years or more in good health. Sequencing used blood.

The CDR3 bases are TGTGCCAGCAGCTTAGTTCAGCGGGGGTCCGGCGGGGAGCTGTTTTTT. Protein product: CASSLVQRGSGGELFF. The chain joins TRBV7-2 to TRBJ2-2; 8 nucleotides align to TRBD2. CDR1 and CDR2 (germline): SGHTA, FQGNSA. The ends lost 1 base at V and 7 bases at J; junction bases unmatched: 8. The CDR3 is made up of 16 amino acids.